This is a list of T cell receptor beta chains from one sample in a study of neurological immune-mediated disorders. TCRdb reprocessed the 5' RACE reads via MiXCR and lists one record per CDR3 protein. The sample yields about 49,000 distinct CDR3 sequences, under 15% seen once. The sequenced sample was PBMCs. The receptors come from a male donor with HTLV-1-associated myelopathy (HAM/TSP). Each CDR3 is given with its conserved first and last residue. Fields, in order: V gene, J gene, clone size, D gene, CDR3 DNA, CDR3 protein. The D gene is left open where the match is weak. The listing skips clone size in some rows; elsewhere it reads once, few, many or a size class.

>TRBV13|TRBJ1-5|many|-
TGTGCCAGCAGCTCGGGGAGGGCTAATCAGCCCCAGCATTTT
CASSSGRANQPQHF
>TRBV20-1|TRBJ2-5|many|TRBD1
TGCAGTGCCCCGGGACAGCAGCCGGGAGAGACCCAGTACTTC
CSAPGQQPGETQYF
>TRBV5-1|TRBJ2-5|many|TRBD2
TGCGCCAGCAGCTTGCGGCCTAGCGGGGGTCAAGAGACCCAGTACTTC
CASSLRPSGGQETQYF
>TRBV19|TRBJ1-5|-|-
TGTGCCAGTAGTTGGGGCAGCAAAATGCCCCAGCATTTT
CASSWGSKMPQHF
>TRBV7-2|TRBJ1-3|-|-
TGTGCCAGCAGCTTAGTGGGGGTGGCCGGAAACACCATATATTTT
CASSLVGVAGNTIYF
>TRBV20-1|TRBJ2-2|many|-
TGCAGTGCTAGACGGGCGGGTCGGACCACCGGGGAGCTGTTTTTT
CSARRAGRTTGELFF
>TRBV2|TRBJ2-2|many|TRBD1
TGTGCCAGCACCAAGACCGGGACAGCCACCGGGGAGCTGTTTTTT
CASTKTGTATGELFF
>TRBV5-5|TRBJ1-4|many|-
TGTGCCAGCAGCTTGGCCCAAAATGAAAAACTGTTTTTT
CASSLAQNEKLFF
>TRBV20-1|TRBJ2-5|many|TRBD2
TGCAGTGCTAGAGATCTAGCGGGGGCCCTCCGGCACTTC
CSARDLAGALRHF
>TRBV4-3|TRBJ2-5|-|-
TGCGCCAGCAGCCAGAACACCTGGGGCCAAGAGACCCAGTACTTC
CASSQNTWGQETQYF
>TRBV7-2|TRBJ2-2|many|-
TGTGCCAGCAAGGGACAATTCCTCACCGGGGAGCTGTTTTTT
CASKGQFLTGELFF
>TRBV28|TRBJ1-6|many|-
TGTGCCGGGGTACTGGGATCACCCCTCCACTTT
CAGVLGSPLHF
>TRBV7-6|TRBJ2-3|many|TRBD1
TGTGCCAGCAGCTTAACAGGGGGCTTCGCAGATACGCAGTATTTT
CASSLTGGFADTQYF
>TRBV25-1|TRBJ1-3|many|TRBD1
TGTGCCAGCAGCACAACAGGGGACAACACCATATATTTT
CASSTTGDNTIYF
>TRBV5-1|TRBJ1-1|many|-
TGCGCCAGCAGCTTGAACACTGAAGCTTTCTTT
CASSLNTEAFF
>TRBV7-8|TRBJ2-7|many|-
TGTGCCAGCAGCTTAGCGTCTCCCTACGAGCAGTACTTC
CASSLASPYEQYF
>TRBV5-1|TRBJ2-7|many|-
TGCGCCAGCAGCTTGGGACCGGTCGAGACCTACGAGCAGTACTTC
CASSLGPVETYEQYF
>TRBV7-2|TRBJ1-2|many|TRBD1
TGTGCCAGCAGCTCGGAACAGGGGAAAGTCTCCTATGGCTACACCTTC
CASSSEQGKVSYGYTF
>TRBV20-1|TRBJ2-3|many|-
TGCAGTGCTACACCCCACCTCACAGATACGCAGTATTTT
CSATPHLTDTQYF
>TRBV20-1|TRBJ2-7|many|-
TGCAGTGCTAGAGATGGACTGATCCCCTACGAGCAGTACTTC
CSARDGLIPYEQYF
>TRBV12-3/TRBV12-4|TRBJ2-1|many|-
TGTGCCAGCAGTTTAGCGAACTCCTACAATGAGCAGTTCTTC
CASSLANSYNEQFF
>TRBV5-1|TRBJ2-5|many|-
TGCGCCAGCAGCCCCGGGGACGGACAAGAGACCCAGTACTTC
CASSPGDGQETQYF
>TRBV21-1|TRBJ1-4|-|-
TGTGCCAGCAGCAAATTTGGGGGTCATGAGGGGACTAATGAAAAACTGTTTTTT
CASSKFGGHEGTNEKLFF
>TRBV20-1|TRBJ1-6|many|-
TGCAGTGCTAGGGACGCTATGGGCTATAATTCACCCCTCCACTTT
CSARDAMGYNSPLHF
>TRBV20-1|TRBJ1-6|many|-
TGCAGTGCGAGGCCCGATTCACCCCTCCACTTT
CSARPDSPLHF
>TRBV5-1|TRBJ2-1|-|TRBD1
TGCGCCAGCAGCTTTACCGGGACAGTCTACAATGAGCAGTTCTTC
CASSFTGTVYNEQFF
>TRBV4-3|TRBJ1-2|-|-
TGCGCCAGCAGCCAAGACTCGAAAGGTCGCTACACCTTC
CASSQDSKGRYTF
>TRBV5-1|TRBJ2-4|many|-
TGCGCCAGCAGCTTGGGACAGAGAAACATTCAGTACTTC
CASSLGQRNIQYF
>TRBV9|TRBJ2-3|many|-
TGTGCCAGCAGCGGGGCCCCAACAGATACGCAGTATTTT
CASSGAPTDTQYF
>TRBV5-1|TRBJ1-5|medium-sized|-
TGCGCCAGCAGCTATCAAGGAGATCAGCCCCAGCATTTT
CASSYQGDQPQHF
>TRBV7-7|TRBJ2-1|many|-
TGTGCTAGCAGCTTAGTCCCCTGGGGGGTAGGCGAGCAGTTCTTC
CASSLVPWGVGEQFF
>TRBV12-3/TRBV12-4|TRBJ2-3|many|-
TGTGCCAGCAGTTTAGGGGGGGGCGTAAGCACAGATACGCAGTATTTT
CASSLGGGVSTDTQYF
>TRBV9|TRBJ1-6|-|-
TGTGCCAGCAGCGCCCCCACGGCAGGGGCTCGCAACTCCCTTAATTCACCCCTCCACTTT
CASSAPTAGARNSLNSPLHF
>TRBV27|TRBJ2-3|many|-
TGTGCCAGCAGTGCTTCCCACAGAGCAGATACGCAGTATTTT
CASSASHRADTQYF
>TRBV7-3|TRBJ1-1|many|-
TGTGCCAGCAGCTTACATCAGGGGCCCTCCTTCGAAGCTTTCTTT
CASSLHQGPSFEAFF
>TRBV9|TRBJ1-1|many|-
TGTGCCAGCAGCGCGTTGCAAATGAACACTGAAGCTTTCTTT
CASSALQMNTEAFF
>TRBV7-9|TRBJ2-2|medium-sized|TRBD1
TGTGCCAGCAGCTTACTGGGGACAGGACGCAGGGAGCTGTTTTTT
CASSLLGTGRRELFF
>TRBV7-6|TRBJ1-1|many|-
TGTGCCAGCAGCTTTGGCCCTGGGGAGGGGACTGAAGCTTTCTTT
CASSFGPGEGTEAFF
>TRBV24-1|TRBJ2-3|many|TRBD1
TGTGCCACCGGTGCGACAGGGACAGATACGCAGTATTTT
CATGATGTDTQYF
>TRBV7-8|TRBJ2-3|few|TRBD1
TGTGCCAGCAACGAAGACAGGGTCCTCACAGATACGCAGTATTTT
CASNEDRVLTDTQYF
>TRBV19|TRBJ1-5|many|-
TGTGCCAGTAGTATTCAGCAGAATCAGCCCCAGCATTTT
CASSIQQNQPQHF
>TRBV5-1|TRBJ2-2|many|-
TGCGCCAGCAGCTCTGGAGTCCAGCTACCCACGCCGAACACCGGGGAGCTGTTTTTT
CASSSGVQLPTPNTGELFF